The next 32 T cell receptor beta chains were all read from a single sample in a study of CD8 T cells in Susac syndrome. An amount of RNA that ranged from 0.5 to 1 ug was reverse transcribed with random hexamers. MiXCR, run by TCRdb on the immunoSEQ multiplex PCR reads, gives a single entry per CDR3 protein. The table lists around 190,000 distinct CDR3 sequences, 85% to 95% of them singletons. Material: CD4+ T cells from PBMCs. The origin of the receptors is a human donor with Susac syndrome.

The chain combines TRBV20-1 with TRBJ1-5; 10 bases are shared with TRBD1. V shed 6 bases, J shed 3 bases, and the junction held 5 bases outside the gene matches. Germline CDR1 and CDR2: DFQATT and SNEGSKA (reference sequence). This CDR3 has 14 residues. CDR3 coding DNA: TGCAGTGCGCCCGGGACAGGGGCCAATCAGCCCCAGCATTTT. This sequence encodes CSAPGTGANQPQHF.

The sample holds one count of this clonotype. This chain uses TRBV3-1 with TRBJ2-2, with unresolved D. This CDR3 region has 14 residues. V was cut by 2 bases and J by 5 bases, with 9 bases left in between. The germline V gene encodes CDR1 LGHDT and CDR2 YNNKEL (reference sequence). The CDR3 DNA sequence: TGTGCCAGCAGCCAACTTATGGTTACCGGGGAGCTGTTTTTT. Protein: CASSQLMVTGELFF.

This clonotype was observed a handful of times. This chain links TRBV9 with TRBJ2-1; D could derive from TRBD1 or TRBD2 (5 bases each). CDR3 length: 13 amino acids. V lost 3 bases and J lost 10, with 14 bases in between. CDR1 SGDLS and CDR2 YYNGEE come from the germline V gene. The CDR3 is CASSAMGPREQFF. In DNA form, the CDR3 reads TGTGCCAGCAGCGCGATGGGACCAAGAGAGCAGTTCTTC. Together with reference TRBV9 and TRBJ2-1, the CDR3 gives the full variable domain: DSGVTQTPKHLITATGQRVTLRCSPRSGDLSVYWYQQSLDQGLQFLIQYYNGEERAKGNILERFSAQQFPDLHSELNLSSLELGDSALYFCASSAMGPREQFFGPGTRLTVL.

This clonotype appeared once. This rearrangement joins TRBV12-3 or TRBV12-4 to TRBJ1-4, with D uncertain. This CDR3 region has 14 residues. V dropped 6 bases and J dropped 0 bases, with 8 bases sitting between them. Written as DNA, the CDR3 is TGTGCCAGCAGACCAGCGGCAACTAATGAAAAACTGTTTTTT. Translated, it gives CASRPAATNEKLFF.

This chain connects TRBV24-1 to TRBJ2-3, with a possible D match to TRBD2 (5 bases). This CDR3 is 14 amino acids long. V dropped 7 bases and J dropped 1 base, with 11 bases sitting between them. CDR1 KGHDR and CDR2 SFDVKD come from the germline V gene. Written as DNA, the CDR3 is TGTGCCACCAGCGCCCCCGGGGGCACAGATACGCAGTATTTT. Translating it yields CATSAPGGTDTQYF.

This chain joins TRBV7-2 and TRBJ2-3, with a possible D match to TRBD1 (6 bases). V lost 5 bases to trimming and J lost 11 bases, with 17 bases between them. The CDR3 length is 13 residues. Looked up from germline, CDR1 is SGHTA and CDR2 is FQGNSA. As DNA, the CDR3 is TGTGCCAGCAGCCAAAACCGGGACATGAAGCAGTATTTT. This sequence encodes CASSQNRDMKQYF.

CDR3 DNA sequence: TGTGCCAGCAGTTCACCAGGTCTAGCGGGGGGCCGTCGACGTACGCAGTATTTT. Encoded protein: CASSSPGLAGGRRRTQYF. The V call is TRBV6-2 or TRBV6-3, the J call TRBJ2-3, with TRBD2 matching 11 bases. The CDR3 totals 18 residues. Germline CDR1 and CDR2: MNHEY and SVGEGT. V shed 4 bases and J 8 bases; nucleotides not matched to a gene: 17.

CDR3 DNA sequence: TGTGCCAGCAGCCTACGGACAGGGGGTCCTGGGGCCAACGTCCTGACTTTC. Encoded protein: CASSLRTGGPGANVLTF. The chain is built from TRBV7-2 and TRBJ2-6; 10 bases map to TRBD1. The CDR3 is made up of 17 amino acids. Losses at the gene ends were 5 bases for V and 2 bases for J; bases not matched to a gene: 6. Germline loops: CDR1 SGHTA, CDR2 FQGNSA.

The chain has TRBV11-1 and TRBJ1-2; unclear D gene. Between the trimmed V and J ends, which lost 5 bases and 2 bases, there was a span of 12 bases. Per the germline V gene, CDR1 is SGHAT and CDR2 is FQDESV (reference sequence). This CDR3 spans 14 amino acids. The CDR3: CASSTHLGNYGYTF. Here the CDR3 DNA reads TGTGCCAGCAGCACTCACTTGGGGAACTATGGCTACACCTTC.

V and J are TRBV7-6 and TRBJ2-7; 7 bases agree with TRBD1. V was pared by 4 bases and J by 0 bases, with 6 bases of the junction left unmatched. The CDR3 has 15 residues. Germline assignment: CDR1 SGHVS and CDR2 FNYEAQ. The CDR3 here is CASSSQQGSSYEQYF. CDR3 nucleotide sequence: TGTGCCAGCAGCTCCCAACAGGGGAGCTCCTACGAGCAGTACTTC.

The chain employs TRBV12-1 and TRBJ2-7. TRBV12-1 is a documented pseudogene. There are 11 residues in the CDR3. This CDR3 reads CASSPTNEQYF. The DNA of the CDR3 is TGTGCCAGCAGCCCTACCAACGAGCAGTACTTC.

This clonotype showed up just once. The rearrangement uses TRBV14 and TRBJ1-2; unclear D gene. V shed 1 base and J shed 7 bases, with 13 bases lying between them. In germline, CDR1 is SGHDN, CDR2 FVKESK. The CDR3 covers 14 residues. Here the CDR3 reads CASSQVGELGGYTF. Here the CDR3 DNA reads TGTGCCAGCAGCCAAGTCGGGGAGCTTGGTGGCTACACCTTC.

This CDR3 reads CASSEQGTGSYEQYF. The CDR3 DNA sequence: TGTGCCAGCAGTGAACAGGGCACAGGGAGCTACGAGCAGTACTTC. The chain couples TRBV25-1 to TRBJ2-7; D is perhaps TRBD1 (6 bases). The CDR3 length is 15 residues. Trimming cost V 2 bases and J 3 bases, with 14 bases left between them. Germline CDR1 is MGHDK and CDR2 is SYGVNS.

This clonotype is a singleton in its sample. CDR3 sequence: CASSDGGAGGTGYTF. In DNA form, the CDR3 reads TGCGCCAGCAGTGATGGCGGGGCAGGGGGGACTGGCTACACCTTC. The V call is TRBV10-2, the J call TRBJ1-2; TRBD1 agrees at 7 bases. CDR1 is WSHSY and CDR2 is SAAADI in the germline V gene. CDR3 size: 15 residues. J gave up 7 bases and V 3 bases, and 11 bases lay outside the gene matches.

The CDR3 bases are TGCAGTGCTAGAGATCCTTTCGGGACTAGCGGGGGACATACGCAGTATTTT. Protein: CSARDPFGTSGGHTQYF. The chain links TRBV20-1 to TRBJ2-3; 14 bases are shared with TRBD2. V shed 0 bases and J 7 bases; nucleotides not matched to a gene: 9. Germline loops: CDR1 DFQATT, CDR2 SNEGSKA (reference sequence). CDR3 size: 17 residues.

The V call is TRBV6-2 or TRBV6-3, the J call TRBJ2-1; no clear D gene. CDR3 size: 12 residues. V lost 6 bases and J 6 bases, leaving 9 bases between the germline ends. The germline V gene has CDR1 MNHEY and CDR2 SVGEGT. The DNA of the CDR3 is TGTGCCAGCAGCCGCGCCGTCAATGAGCAGTTCTTC. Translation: CASSRAVNEQFF.

The DNA for the CDR3 is TGTGCCAGCAGCCCTGACACAACCGGGGAGCTGTTTTTT. Encoded protein: CASSPDTTGELFF. The rearrangement joins TRBV5-6 to TRBJ2-2; D ambiguous. The length of the CDR3 is 13 residues. From germline, CDR1 is SGHDT and CDR2 YYEEEE. V lost 4 bases and J 5 bases, leaving 9 bases between the germline ends.

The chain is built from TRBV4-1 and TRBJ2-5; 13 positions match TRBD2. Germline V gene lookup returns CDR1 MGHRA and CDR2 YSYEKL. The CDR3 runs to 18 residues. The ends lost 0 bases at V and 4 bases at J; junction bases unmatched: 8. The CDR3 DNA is TGCGCCAGCAGCCAAGATACTAGCGGGGGGGCGGGGTTAGAGACCCAGTACTTC. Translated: CASSQDTSGGAGLETQYF.

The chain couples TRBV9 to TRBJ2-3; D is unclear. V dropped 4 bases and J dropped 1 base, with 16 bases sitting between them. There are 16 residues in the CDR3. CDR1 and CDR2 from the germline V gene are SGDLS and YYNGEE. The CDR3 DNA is TGTGCCAGCAGCCCGACGTCGCTTCTTGGCACAGATACGCAGTATTTT. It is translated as CASSPTSLLGTDTQYF.

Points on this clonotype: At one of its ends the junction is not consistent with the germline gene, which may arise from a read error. Here the CDR3 DNA reads TGTGCTAGCAGCCCCTCCCCTGGGTACGGCGAGCAGTACTTC. Translating gives CASSPSPGYGEQYF. The rearrangement links TRBV7-7 to TRBJ2-7; no firm D call. Germline CDR1 is SSHAT and CDR2 is FNYEAQ (reference sequence). CDR3 length: 14 residues.

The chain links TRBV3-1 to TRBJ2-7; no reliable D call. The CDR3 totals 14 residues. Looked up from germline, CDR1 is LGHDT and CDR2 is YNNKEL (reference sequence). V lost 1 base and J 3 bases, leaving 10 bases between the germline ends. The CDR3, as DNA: TGTGCCAGCAGCCAAGCATTGGTAGGCTACGAGCAGTACTTC. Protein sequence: CASSQALVGYEQYF.

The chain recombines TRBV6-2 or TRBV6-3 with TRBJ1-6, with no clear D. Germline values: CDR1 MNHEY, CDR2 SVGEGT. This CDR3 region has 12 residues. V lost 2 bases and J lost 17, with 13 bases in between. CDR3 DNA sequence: TGTGCCAGCAGTTACCGACCCACGAAATTCCACTTT. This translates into CASSYRPTKFHF.

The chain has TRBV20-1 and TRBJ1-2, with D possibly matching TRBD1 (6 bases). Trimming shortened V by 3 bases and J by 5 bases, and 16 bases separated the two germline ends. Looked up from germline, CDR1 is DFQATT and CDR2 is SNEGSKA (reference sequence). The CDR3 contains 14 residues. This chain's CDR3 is CSASVPGGAYGYTF. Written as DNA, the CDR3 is TGCAGTGCTAGCGTCCCCGGGGGGGCATATGGCTACACCTTC.

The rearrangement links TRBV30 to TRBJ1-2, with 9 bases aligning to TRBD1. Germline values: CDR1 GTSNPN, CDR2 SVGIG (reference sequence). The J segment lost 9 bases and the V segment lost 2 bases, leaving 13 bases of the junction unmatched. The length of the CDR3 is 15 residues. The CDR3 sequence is CAWSPWTGDGGRYTF. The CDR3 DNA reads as TGTGCCTGGAGTCCATGGACAGGGGACGGCGGTCGCTACACCTTC.

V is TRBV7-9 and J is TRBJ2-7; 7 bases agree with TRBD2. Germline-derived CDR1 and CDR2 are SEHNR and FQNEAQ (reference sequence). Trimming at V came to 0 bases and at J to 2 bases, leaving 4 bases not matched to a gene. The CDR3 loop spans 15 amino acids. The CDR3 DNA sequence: TGTGCCAGCAGCTTAGCAGGGGCGGGGGCCTACGAGCAGTACTTC. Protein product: CASSLAGAGAYEQYF. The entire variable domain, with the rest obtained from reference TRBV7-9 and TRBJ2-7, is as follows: DTGVSQNPRHKITKRGQNVTFRCDPISEHNRLYWYRQTLGQGPEFLTYFQNEAQLEKSRLLSDRFSAERPKGSFSTLEIQRTEQGDSAMYLCASSLAGAGAYEQYFGPGTRLTVT.

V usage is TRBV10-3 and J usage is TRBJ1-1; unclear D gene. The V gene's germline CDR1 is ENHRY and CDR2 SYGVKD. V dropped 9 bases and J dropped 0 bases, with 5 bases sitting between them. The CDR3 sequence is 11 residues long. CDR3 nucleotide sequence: TGTGCCATAAGCATGAACACTGAAGCTTTCTTT. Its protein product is CAISMNTEAFF.

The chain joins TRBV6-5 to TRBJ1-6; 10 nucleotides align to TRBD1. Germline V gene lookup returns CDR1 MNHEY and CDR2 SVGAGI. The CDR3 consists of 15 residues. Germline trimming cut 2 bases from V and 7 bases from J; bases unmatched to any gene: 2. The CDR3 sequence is CASSYGGQGNSPLHF. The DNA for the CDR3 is TGTGCCAGCAGTTACGGGGGACAGGGGAATTCACCCCTCCACTTT.

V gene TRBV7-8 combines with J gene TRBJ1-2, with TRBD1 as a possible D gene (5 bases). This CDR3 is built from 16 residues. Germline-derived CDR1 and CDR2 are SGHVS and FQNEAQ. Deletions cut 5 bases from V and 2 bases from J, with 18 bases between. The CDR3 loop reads CASSPKSSGTNYGYTF. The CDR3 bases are TGTGCCAGCAGCCCAAAGTCGTCCGGGACCAACTATGGCTACACCTTC. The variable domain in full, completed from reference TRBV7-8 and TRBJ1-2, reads GAGVSQSPRYKVAKRGQDVALRCDPISGHVSLFWYQQALGQGPEFLTYFQNEAQLDKSGLPSDRFFAERPEGSVSTLKIQRTQQEDSAVYLCASSPKSSGTNYGYTFGSGTRLTVV.

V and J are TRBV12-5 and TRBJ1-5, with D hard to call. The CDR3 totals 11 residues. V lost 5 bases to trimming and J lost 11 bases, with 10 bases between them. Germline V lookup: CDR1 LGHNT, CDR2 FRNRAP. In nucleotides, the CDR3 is TGTGCTAGTGGTCACTGGGGAGCCCAGCATTTT. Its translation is CASGHWGAQHF.

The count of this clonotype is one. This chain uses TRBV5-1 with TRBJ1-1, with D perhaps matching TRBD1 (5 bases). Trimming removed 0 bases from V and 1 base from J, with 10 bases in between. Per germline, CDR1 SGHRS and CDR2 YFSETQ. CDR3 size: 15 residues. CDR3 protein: CASSLVVGANTEAFF. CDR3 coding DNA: TGCGCCAGCAGCTTGGTAGTAGGGGCGAACACTGAAGCTTTCTTT.

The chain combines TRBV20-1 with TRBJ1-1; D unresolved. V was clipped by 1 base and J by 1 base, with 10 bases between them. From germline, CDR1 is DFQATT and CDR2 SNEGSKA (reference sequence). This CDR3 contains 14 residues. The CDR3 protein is CSARGNKRNTEAFF. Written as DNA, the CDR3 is TGCAGTGCTAGAGGAAACAAGAGGAACACTGAAGCTTTCTTT.

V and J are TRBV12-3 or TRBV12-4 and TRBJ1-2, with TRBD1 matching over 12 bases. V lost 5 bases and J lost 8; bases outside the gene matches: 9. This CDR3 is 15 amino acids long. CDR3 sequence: CASSNRDRGLGGYTF. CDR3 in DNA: TGTGCCAGCAGTAACCGGGACAGGGGGCTTGGAGGCTACACCTTC.